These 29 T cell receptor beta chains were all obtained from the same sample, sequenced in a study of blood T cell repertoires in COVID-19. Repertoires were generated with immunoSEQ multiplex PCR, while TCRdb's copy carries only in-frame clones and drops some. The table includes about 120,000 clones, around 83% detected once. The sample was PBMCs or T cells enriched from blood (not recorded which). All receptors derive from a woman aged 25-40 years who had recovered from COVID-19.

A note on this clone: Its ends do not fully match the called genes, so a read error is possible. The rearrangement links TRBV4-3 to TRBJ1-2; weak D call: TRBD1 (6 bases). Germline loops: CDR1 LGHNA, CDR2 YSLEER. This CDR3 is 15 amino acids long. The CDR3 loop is CASSQVTGSKYGYTF. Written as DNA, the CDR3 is TGCGCCAGCAGCCAAGTAACAGGGTCTAAGTATGGCTACACCTTC.

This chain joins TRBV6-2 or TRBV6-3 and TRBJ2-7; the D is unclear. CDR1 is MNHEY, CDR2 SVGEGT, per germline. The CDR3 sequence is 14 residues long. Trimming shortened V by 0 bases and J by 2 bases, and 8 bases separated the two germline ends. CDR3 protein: CASSYSSTTYEQYF. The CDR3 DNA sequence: TGTGCCAGCAGTTACTCGAGTACGACCTACGAGCAGTACTTC.

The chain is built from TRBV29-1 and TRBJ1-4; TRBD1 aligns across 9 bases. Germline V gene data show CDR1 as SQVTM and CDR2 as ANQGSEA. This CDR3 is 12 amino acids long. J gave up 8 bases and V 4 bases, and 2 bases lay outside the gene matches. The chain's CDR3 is CSVGGTGEKLFF. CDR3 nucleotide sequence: TGCAGCGTTGGCGGGACAGGGGAAAAACTGTTTTTT.

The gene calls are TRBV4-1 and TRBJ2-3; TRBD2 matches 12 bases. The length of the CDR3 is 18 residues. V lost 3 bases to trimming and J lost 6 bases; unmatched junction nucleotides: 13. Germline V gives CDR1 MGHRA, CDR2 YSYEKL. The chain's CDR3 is CASSQPPLAGGPDDTQYF. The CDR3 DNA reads TGCGCCAGCAGCCAGCCGCCCCTAGCGGGAGGGCCAGATGATACGCAGTATTTT.

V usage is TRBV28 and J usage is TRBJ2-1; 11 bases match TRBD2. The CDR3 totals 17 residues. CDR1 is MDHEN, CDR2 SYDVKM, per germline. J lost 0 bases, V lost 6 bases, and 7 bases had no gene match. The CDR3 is CASSWTSGHSSYNEQFF. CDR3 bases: TGTGCCAGCAGCTGGACTAGCGGGCATAGCTCCTACAATGAGCAGTTCTTC.

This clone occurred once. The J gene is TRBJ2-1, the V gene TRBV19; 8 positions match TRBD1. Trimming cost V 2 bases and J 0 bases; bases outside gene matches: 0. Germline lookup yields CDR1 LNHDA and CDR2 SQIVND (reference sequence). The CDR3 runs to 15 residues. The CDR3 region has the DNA TGTGCCAGTAGTATAACAGGGGGCTCCTACAATGAGCAGTTCTTC. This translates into CASSITGGSYNEQFF.

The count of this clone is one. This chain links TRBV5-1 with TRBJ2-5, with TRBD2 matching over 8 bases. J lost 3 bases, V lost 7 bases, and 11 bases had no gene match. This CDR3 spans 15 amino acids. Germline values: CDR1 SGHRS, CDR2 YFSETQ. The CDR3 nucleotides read TGCGCCAGCGGGATTAAGGCGGGAGGAAAAGAGACCCAGTACTTC. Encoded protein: CASGIKAGGKETQYF.

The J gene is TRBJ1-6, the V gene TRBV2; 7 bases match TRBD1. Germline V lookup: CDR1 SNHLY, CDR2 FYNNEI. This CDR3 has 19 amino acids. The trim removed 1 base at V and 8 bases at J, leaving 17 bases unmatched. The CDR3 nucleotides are TGTGCCAGCAGTGAAGATGGCTCGATTCGGTGGCAGGGGGATTCACCCCTCCACTTT. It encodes CASSEDGSIRWQGDSPLHF.

The CDR3 protein is CASSLRDRGWNSPLHF. CDR3 sequence (DNA): TGTGCCAGCAGCTTACGCGACAGGGGTTGGAATTCACCCCTCCACTTT. J is TRBJ1-6 and V is TRBV7-2; 8 positions match TRBD1. V shed 2 bases, J shed 7 bases, and the junction held 7 bases outside the gene matches. The germline gives CDR1 SGHTA, CDR2 FQGNSA. This CDR3 spans 16 amino acids.

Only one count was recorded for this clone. CDR3 nucleotides: TGCGCCAGCAGCCAAGGGACAGTTTCCTACGAGCAGTACTTC. Amino acid sequence: CASSQGTVSYEQYF. The J gene is TRBJ2-7, the V gene TRBV4-3, with D possibly matching TRBD1 (6 bases). The germline V gene encodes CDR1 LGHNA and CDR2 YSLEER. Trimming pared 1 base from V and 1 base from J, leaving 8 bases between. The CDR3 has 14 amino acids.

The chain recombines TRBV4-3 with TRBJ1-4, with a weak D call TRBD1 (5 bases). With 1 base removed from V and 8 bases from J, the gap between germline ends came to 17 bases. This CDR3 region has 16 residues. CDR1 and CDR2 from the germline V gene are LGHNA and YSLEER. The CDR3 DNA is TGCGCCAGCAGCCAAGGAACGGGCAGGGTGAGGGAAAAACTGTTTTTT. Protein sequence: CASSQGTGRVREKLFF.

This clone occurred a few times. The chain's CDR3 is CSGQVQETQYF. CDR3 sequence (DNA): TGCAGTGGACAGGTCCAAGAGACCCAGTACTTC. The chain combines TRBV20-1 with TRBJ2-5; D might be TRBD1 (6 bases). Trimming took off 7 bases at V and 1 base at J, with 7 bases between the two ends. The CDR3 spans 11 residues. Germline CDR1 is DFQATT and CDR2 is SNEGSKA (reference sequence).

The CDR3 sequence: CAKGGQPQHF. The DNA of the CDR3 is TGTGCCAAAGGGGGTCAGCCCCAGCATTTT. The rearrangement uses TRBV24-1 and TRBJ1-5; possible D gene TRBD1, 6 bases. V lost 11 bases to trimming and J lost 6 bases, with 7 bases between them. CDR3 length: 10 amino acids. Per the germline V gene, CDR1 is KGHDR and CDR2 is SFDVKD.

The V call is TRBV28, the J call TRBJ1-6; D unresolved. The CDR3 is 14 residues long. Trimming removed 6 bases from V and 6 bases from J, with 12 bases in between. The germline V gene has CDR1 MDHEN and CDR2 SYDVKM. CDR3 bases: TGTGCCAGCAGGCCGGGTGCGAGTAATTCACCCCTCCACTTT. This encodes CASRPGASNSPLHF.

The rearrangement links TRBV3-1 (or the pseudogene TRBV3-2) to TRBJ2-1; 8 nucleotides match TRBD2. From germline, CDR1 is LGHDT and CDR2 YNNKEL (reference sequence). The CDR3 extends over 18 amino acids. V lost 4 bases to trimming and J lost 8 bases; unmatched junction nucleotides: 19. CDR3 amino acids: CASSPSGGREGLSDEQFF. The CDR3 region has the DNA TGTGCCAGCAGCCCCTCCGGAGGACGGGAGGGCCTCTCAGATGAGCAGTTCTTC.

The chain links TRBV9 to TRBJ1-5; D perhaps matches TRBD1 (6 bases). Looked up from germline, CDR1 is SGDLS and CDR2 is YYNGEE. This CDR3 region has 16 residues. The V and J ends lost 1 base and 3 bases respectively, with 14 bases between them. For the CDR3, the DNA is TGTGCCAGCAGCGTACCTACAGGGTCCCACAATCAGCCCCAGCATTTT. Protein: CASSVPTGSHNQPQHF.

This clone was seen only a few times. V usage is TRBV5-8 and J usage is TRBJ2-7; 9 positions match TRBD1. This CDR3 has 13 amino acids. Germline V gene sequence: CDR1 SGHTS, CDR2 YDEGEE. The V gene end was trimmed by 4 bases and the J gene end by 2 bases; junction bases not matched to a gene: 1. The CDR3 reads CASSRDRAYEQYF. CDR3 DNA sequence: TGTGCCAGCAGCCGGGACAGGGCCTACGAGCAGTACTTC.

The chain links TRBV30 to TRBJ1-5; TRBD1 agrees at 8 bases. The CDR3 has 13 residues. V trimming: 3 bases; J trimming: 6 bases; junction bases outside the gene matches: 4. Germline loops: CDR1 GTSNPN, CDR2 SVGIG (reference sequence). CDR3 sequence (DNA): TGTGCCTGGAGCCAGGGGGCCGCTCAGCCCCAGCATTTT. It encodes CAWSQGAAQPQHF.

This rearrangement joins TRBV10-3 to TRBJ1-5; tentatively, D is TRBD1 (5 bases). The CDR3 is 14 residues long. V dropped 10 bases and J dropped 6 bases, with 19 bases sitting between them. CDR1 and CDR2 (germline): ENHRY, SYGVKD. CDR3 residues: CATGAGGNLQPQHF. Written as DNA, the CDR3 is TGTGCCACCGGAGCGGGGGGTAATCTTCAGCCCCAGCATTTT.

CDR3 loop: CASSPGTGQIYEQYF. CDR3 sequence (DNA): TGTGCCAGCAGCCCTGGGACAGGTCAAATCTACGAGCAGTACTTC. The chain uses TRBV7-2 and TRBJ2-7, with 8 bases matching TRBD1. The CDR3 spans 15 residues. Unmatched junction bases numbered 9, after V lost 5 bases and J lost 3 bases. Germline lookup yields CDR1 SGHTA and CDR2 FQGNSA.

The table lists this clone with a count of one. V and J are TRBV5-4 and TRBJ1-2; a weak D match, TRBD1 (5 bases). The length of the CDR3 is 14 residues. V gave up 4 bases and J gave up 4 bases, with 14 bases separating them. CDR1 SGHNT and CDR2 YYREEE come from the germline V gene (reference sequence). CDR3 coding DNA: TGTGCCAGCAGCCGCCCCCAGGGCCCCTATGGCTACACCTTC. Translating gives CASSRPQGPYGYTF.

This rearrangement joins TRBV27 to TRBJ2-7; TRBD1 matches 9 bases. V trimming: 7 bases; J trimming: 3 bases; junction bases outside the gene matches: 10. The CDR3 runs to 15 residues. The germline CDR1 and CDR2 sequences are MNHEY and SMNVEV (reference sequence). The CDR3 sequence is CASNSHRGRNYEQYF. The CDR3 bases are TGTGCCAGCAATTCTCACAGGGGGCGAAACTACGAGCAGTACTTC.

CDR3 coding DNA: TGCAGCGTTGAAGACCTTTTTACAGGGCTAAGCTCCTACGAGCAGTACTTC. Translating it yields CSVEDLFTGLSSYEQYF. The chain links TRBV29-1 to TRBJ2-7, with D maybe TRBD1 (6 bases). This CDR3 spans 17 amino acids. Germline CDR1 SQVTM, CDR2 ANQGSEA. Trimming cost V 0 bases and J 0 bases, with 18 bases left between them.

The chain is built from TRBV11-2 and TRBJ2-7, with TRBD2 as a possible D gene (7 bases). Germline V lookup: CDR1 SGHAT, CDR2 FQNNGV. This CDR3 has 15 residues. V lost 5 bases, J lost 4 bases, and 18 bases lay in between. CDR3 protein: CASSLNARGGYEQYF. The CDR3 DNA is TGTGCCAGCAGCCTAAACGCGAGGGGGGGGTACGAGCAGTACTTC.

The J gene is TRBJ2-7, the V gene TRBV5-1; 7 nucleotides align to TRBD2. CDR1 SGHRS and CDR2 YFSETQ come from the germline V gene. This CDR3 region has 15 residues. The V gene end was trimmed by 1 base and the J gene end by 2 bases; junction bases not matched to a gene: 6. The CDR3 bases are TGCGCCAGCAGCTTGTACGCGGGAGCCCCCTACGAGCAGTACTTC. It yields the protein CASSLYAGAPYEQYF.

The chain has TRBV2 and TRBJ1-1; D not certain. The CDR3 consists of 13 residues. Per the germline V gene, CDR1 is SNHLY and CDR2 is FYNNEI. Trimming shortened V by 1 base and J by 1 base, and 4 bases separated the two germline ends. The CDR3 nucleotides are TGTGCCAGCAGTGAAGTGAGGAACACTGAAGCTTTCTTT. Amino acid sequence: CASSEVRNTEAFF.

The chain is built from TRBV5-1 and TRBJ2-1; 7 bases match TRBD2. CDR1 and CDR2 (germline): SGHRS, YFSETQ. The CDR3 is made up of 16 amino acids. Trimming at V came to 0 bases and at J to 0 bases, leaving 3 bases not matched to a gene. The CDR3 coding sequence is TGCGCCAGCAGCTTGGTAGCGGGCTCCTCCTACAATGAGCAGTTCTTC. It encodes CASSLVAGSSYNEQFF.

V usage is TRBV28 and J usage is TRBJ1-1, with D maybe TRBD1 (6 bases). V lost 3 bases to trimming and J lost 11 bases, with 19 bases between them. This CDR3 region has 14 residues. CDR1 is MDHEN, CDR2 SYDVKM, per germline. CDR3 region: CASSFPLRGLGAFF. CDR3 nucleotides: TGTGCCAGCAGTTTCCCCCTGCGGGGGCTGGGGGCTTTCTTT.

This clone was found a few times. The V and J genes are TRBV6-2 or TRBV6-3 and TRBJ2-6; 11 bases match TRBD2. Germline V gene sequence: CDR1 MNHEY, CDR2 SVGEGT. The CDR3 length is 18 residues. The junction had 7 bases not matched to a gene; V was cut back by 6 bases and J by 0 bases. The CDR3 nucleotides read TGTGCCAGCAGCTCTCTCACTAGCGGGGGCTCTGGGGCCAACGTCCTGACTTTC. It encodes CASSSLTSGGSGANVLTF.